The 16 T cell receptor beta chains below come from one sample, sequenced in a study of OX40 agonist ivuxolimab in advanced cancers. Method: immunoSEQ multiplex PCR; TCRdb's copy keeps in-frame clones and lacks some. The sample includes 60,000 to 80,000 clones, about 93% of them seen just once. This specimen was CD4+ or CD8+ T cells sorted from blood, taken in a trial of the OX40 agonist ivuxolimab. The receptors originated from an adult with an advanced solid tumor such as melanoma, head and neck, liver or kidney cancer.

The chain employs TRBV27 and TRBJ2-5; the D is unclear. The end of the DNA fits TRBJ2-7 better, so the J call may be wrong. CDR1 is MNHEY and CDR2 is SMNVEV in the germline V gene (reference sequence). CDR3 length: 14 residues. The CDR3 sequence: CASSPYPLTYEQYF. The CDR3, as DNA: TGTGCCAGCAGTCCCTACCCTCTCACCTACGAGCAGTACTTC.

The CDR3 loop reads CASSYSAGSSNQPQHF. The CDR3 DNA reads as TGTGCCAGCAGTTACTCGGCAGGGTCGAGCAATCAGCCCCAGCATTTT. The chain links TRBV6-6 to TRBJ1-5; weak D call: TRBD1 (5 bases). V shed 0 bases and J shed 1 base, with 10 bases lying between them. This CDR3 is 16 amino acids long. The germline V gene encodes CDR1 MNHNY and CDR2 SVGAGI (reference sequence).

J is TRBJ1-5 and V is TRBV9; D possibly corresponds to TRBD1 (5 bases). Germline V gene lookup returns CDR1 SGDLS and CDR2 YYNGEE. V dropped 4 bases and J dropped 1 base, with 12 bases sitting between them. This CDR3 spans 15 amino acids. The chain's CDR3 is CASSPTGGSNQPQHF. CDR3 nucleotides: TGTGCCAGCAGCCCCACTGGGGGAAGCAATCAGCCCCAGCATTTT.

The chain combines TRBV4-2 with TRBJ2-1; D possibly corresponds to TRBD1 (6 bases). The CDR3 contains 17 residues. V gave up 1 base and J gave up 0 bases, with 13 bases separating them. Germline CDR1 reads LGHNA; CDR2 reads YNFKEQ. The CDR3 reads CASSQGTALSSYNEQFF. The CDR3 bases are TGTGCCAGCAGCCAAGGGACAGCACTCAGCTCCTACAATGAGCAGTTCTTC.

This sequence joins TRBV27 and TRBJ2-7, with 8 bases identical to TRBD2. The CDR3 has 16 amino acids. The trim removed 4 bases at V and 4 bases at J, leaving 12 bases unmatched. The germline V gene encodes CDR1 MNHEY and CDR2 SMNVEV (reference sequence). The DNA of the CDR3 is TGTGCCAGCAGTTCCACCTCGGGAGCGGGAGCGTACGAGCAGTACTTC. Encoded protein: CASSSTSGAGAYEQYF.

The gene calls are TRBV5-6 and TRBJ1-4; D uncertain. Germline CDR1 SGHDT, CDR2 YYEEEE. The CDR3 has 14 residues. Between the trimmed V and J ends, which lost 2 bases and 0 bases, there was a span of 5 bases. The CDR3 DNA reads TGTGCCAGCAGCTTCGGGGCAACTAATGAAAAACTGTTTTTT. Translated: CASSFGATNEKLFF.

V and J are TRBV10-3 and TRBJ1-2; the D gene is possibly TRBD1 (5 bases). V was trimmed by 8 bases and J by 8 bases, leaving 18 bases between them. Germline CDR1 ENHRY, CDR2 SYGVKD. The CDR3 spans 13 residues. DNA for the CDR3: TGTGCCATCTCGGGCAGGGAGACGGGCGGCTACACCTTC. This encodes CAISGRETGGYTF.

The chain couples TRBV27 to TRBJ2-7; the D gene is possibly TRBD1 (5 bases). Trimming left V 4 bases short and J 3 bases short, with 16 bases between. The V gene's germline CDR1 is MNHEY and CDR2 SMNVEV (reference sequence). This CDR3 has 15 amino acids. CDR3 residues: CASSSTIGGHYEQYF. CDR3 DNA sequence: TGTGCCAGCAGTTCAACCATTGGCGGACACTACGAGCAGTACTTC.

The CDR3 coding sequence is TGCGCCAGCAGTGGAGCGACCCGACTGGGGTGGAACACTGAAGCTTTCTTT. It specifies CASSGATRLGWNTEAFF. The rearrangement links TRBV10-1 to TRBJ1-1; D uncertain. V shed 4 bases and J shed 1 base, with 19 bases lying between them. The CDR3 has 17 amino acids. Germline V CDR1 and CDR2: WNHNN, SYGVQD (reference sequence).

The chain has TRBV14 and TRBJ2-3; 10 nucleotides match TRBD2. V trimming: 2 bases; J trimming: 7 bases; junction bases outside the gene matches: 3. There are 14 residues in the CDR3. Germline V lookup: CDR1 SGHDN, CDR2 FVKESK. The CDR3 DNA follows: TGTGCCAGCAGCCAACTAGCGGGAGCCCATACGCAGTATTTT. Its translation is CASSQLAGAHTQYF.

The chain couples TRBV27 to TRBJ1-4; 7 bases are shared with TRBD1. V gave up 5 bases and J gave up 6 bases; unmatched junction bases: 9. CDR1 is MNHEY, CDR2 SMNVEV, per germline (reference sequence). The CDR3 is 15 amino acids. The CDR3 DNA is TGTGCCAGCAGTACGAGGACAGGATGGGATGAAAAACTGTTTTTT. Its translation: CASSTRTGWDEKLFF.

Only one count was recorded for this clone. The chain recombines TRBV6-4 with TRBJ2-1; 7 positions match TRBD2. CDR1 is MRHNA, CDR2 SNTAGT, per germline. With 3 bases clipped from V and 8 bases from J, the junction kept 10 bases outside the gene matches. The CDR3 runs to 15 residues. For the CDR3, the DNA is TGTGCCAGCAGTGATATGGGAGCGGGAAGGTATGAGCAGTTCTTC. Its translation is CASSDMGAGRYEQFF.

V is TRBV30 and J is TRBJ2-6, with D uncertain. Per germline, CDR1 GTSNPN and CDR2 SVGIG (reference sequence). This CDR3 contains 14 residues. With 0 bases removed from V and 0 bases from J, the gap between germline ends came to 3 bases. Written as DNA, the CDR3 is TGTGCCTGGAGTGTTGGCTCTGGGGCCAACGTCCTGACTTTC. Its translation: CAWSVGSGANVLTF.

V is TRBV27 and J is TRBJ2-1, with D maybe TRBD2 (6 bases). Deletions cut 7 bases from V and 7 bases from J, with 17 bases between. The CDR3 has 14 residues. The germline V gene has CDR1 MNHEY and CDR2 SMNVEV (reference sequence). This CDR3 reads CASTRDPLANEQFF. Written as DNA, the CDR3 is TGTGCCAGCACGCGAGACCCCCTAGCGAATGAGCAGTTCTTC.

V and J are TRBV29-1 and TRBJ2-3; a possible D gene is TRBD2 (5 bases). The CDR3 has 14 residues. Germline values: CDR1 SQVTM, CDR2 ANQGSEA. Trimming cost V 5 bases and J 4 bases, with 16 bases left between them. CDR3 sequence: CSVSVGSGSDTQYF. CDR3 DNA sequence: TGCAGCGTTTCGGTAGGGAGTGGATCAGATACGCAGTATTTT.

The rearrangement joins TRBV30 to TRBJ2-7, with TRBD1 identical over 8 bases. Germline V gene sequence: CDR1 GTSNPN, CDR2 SVGIG (reference sequence). This CDR3 region has 12 residues. Trimming took 5 bases from V and 0 from J; bases not matched to a gene: 0. CDR3 nucleotide sequence: TGTGCCTGGGGGACAGGCTCCTACGAGCAGTACTTC. Its translation is CAWGTGSYEQYF.